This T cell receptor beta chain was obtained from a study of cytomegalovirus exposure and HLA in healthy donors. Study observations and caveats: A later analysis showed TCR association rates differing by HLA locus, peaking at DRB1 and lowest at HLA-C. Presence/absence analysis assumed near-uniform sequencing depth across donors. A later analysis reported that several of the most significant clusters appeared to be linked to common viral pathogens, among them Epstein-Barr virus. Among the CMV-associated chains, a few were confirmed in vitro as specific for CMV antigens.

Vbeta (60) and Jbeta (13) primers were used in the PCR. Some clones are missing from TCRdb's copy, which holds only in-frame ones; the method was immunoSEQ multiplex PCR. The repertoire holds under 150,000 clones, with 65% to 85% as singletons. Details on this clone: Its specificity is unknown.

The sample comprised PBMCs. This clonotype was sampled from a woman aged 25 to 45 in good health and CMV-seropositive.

CDR3 in amino acids: CAWSDRTMDRGWGGYGYTF. The CDR3 nucleotides read TGTGCCTGGAGTGACCGGACAATGGACAGGGGTTGGGGTGGCTATGGCTACACCTTC. The genes are TRBV30 and TRBJ1-2, with 9 bases lining up with TRBD1. The CDR3 runs to 19 residues. From germline, CDR1 is GTSNPN and CDR2 SVGIG (reference sequence). V gave up 1 base and J gave up 4 bases; unmatched junction bases: 19.